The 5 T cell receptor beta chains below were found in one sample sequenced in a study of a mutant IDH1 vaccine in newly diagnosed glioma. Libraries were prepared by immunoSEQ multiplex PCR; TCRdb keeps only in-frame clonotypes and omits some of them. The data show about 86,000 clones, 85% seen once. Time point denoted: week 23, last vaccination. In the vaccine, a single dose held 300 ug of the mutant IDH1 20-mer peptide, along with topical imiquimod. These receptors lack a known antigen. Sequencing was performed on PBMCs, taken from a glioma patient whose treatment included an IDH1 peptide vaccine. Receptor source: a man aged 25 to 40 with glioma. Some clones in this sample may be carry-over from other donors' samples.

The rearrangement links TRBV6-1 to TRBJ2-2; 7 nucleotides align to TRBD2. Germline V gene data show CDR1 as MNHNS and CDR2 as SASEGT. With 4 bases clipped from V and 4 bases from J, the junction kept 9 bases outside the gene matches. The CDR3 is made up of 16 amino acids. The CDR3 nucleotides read TGTGCCAGCAGTGTTGAGCGGGGAGAATTCACCGGGGAGCTGTTTTTT. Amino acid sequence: CASSVERGEFTGELFF.

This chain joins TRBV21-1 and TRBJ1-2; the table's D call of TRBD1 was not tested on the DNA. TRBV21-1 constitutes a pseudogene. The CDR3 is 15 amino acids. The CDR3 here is CASSKVGHLNYGYTF. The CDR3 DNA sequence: TGTGCCAGCAGCAAAGTTGGACACCTCAACTATGGCTACACCTTC.

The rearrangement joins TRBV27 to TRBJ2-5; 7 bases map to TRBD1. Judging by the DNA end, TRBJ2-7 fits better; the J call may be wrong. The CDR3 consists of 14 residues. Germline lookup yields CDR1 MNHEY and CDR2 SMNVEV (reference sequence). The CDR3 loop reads CASRTLGDSYEQYF. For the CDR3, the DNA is TGTGCCAGCAGGACATTGGGGGACAGCTACGAGCAGTACTTC.

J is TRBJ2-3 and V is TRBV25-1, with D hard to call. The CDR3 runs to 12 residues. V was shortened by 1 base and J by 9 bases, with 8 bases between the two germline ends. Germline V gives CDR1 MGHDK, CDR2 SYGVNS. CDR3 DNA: TGTGCCAGCAGTGAATCGCCCAAGACGCAGTATTTT. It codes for CASSESPKTQYF.

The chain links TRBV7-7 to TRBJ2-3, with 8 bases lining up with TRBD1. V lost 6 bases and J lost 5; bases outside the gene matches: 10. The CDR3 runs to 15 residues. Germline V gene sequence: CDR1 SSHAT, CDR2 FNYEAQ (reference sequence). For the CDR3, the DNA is TGTGCCAGCAGTCCCGGACAGGGCCGGGTAGATACGCAGTATTTT. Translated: CASSPGQGRVDTQYF.